This is a list of T cell receptor beta chains from one sample in a study of blood T cells in healthy people across ages. TCRdb processed the 5' RACE reads anew with MiXCR; each CDR3 protein has one entry. Here the sample spans 790,000 or so distinct CDR3 sequences, about 42% being singletons. Source material: blood. The receptors come from a man older than 75 in good health. Both conserved end residues are part of each CDR3. Fields, in order: clone size, V gene, J gene, D gene, CDR3 protein, CDR3 DNA. D genes are given only for firm matches. A clone size is listed for some rows: how often the clone was seen (once, few, many), or a class if it is expanded.

abundance: NA
v_gene: TRBV10-3
j_gene: TRBJ2-5
d_gene: NA
CDR3aa: CAISESDRTMDYNEQYF
CDR3nt: TGTGCCATCAGTGAGTCAGACAGGACTATGGACTACAATGAGCAGTACTTC

abundance: NA
v_gene: TRBV29-1
j_gene: TRBJ2-3
d_gene: TRBD1
CDR3aa: CSVEAGGQGRSTDTQYF
CDR3nt: TGCAGCGTTGAAGCGGGAGGACAGGGGAGGAGTACAGATACGCAGTATTTT

abundance: few
v_gene: TRBV21-1
j_gene: TRBJ2-1
d_gene: NA
CDR3aa: CASSKVWRRSYNEQFF
CDR3nt: TGTGCCAGCAGCAAAGTTTGGCGACGTAGCTACAATGAGCAGTTCTTC

abundance: few
v_gene: TRBV18
j_gene: TRBJ1-1
d_gene: TRBD1
CDR3aa: CASSSRQGNTEAFF
CDR3nt: TGTGCCAGCTCATCACGACAGGGGAACACTGAAGCTTTCTTT

abundance: NA
v_gene: TRBV7-2
j_gene: TRBJ2-7
d_gene: NA
CDR3aa: CASSLGFSGTDYEQYF
CDR3nt: TGTGCCAGCAGCTTAGGTTTCAGCGGAACAGACTACGAGCAGTACTTC

abundance: NA
v_gene: TRBV10-3
j_gene: TRBJ2-1
d_gene: TRBD2
CDR3aa: CAINPAGVSGEQFF
CDR3nt: TGTGCCATCAATCCAGCGGGGGTCTCTGGGGAGCAGTTCTTC

abundance: NA
v_gene: TRBV24-1
j_gene: TRBJ1-6
d_gene: TRBD1
CDR3aa: CAISRDRGISYNSPLHF
CDR3nt: TGTGCCATTTCCCGGGACAGGGGTATCTCCTATAATTCACCCCTCCACTTT

abundance: NA
v_gene: TRBV6-7
j_gene: TRBJ1-5
d_gene: TRBD1
CDR3aa: CAKSTDRGMGRPQHF
CDR3nt: TGTGCCAAGTCCACGGACAGGGGGATGGGACGGCCCCAGCATTTT

abundance: NA
v_gene: TRBV29-1
j_gene: TRBJ2-7
d_gene: TRBD1
CDR3aa: CSAAGGANYEQYF
CDR3nt: TGCAGCGCCGCAGGGGGTGCAAACTACGAGCAGTACTTC

abundance: few
v_gene: TRBV7-2
j_gene: TRBJ2-1
d_gene: TRBD1
CDR3aa: CASSITGTGSSYNEQFF
CDR3nt: TGTGCCAGCAGCATTACCGGGACAGGGAGCTCCTACAATGAGCAGTTCTTC

abundance: NA
v_gene: TRBV6-6
j_gene: TRBJ1-6
d_gene: NA
CDR3aa: CASTPEETFGSPLHF
CDR3nt: TGTGCCAGCACCCCCGAGGAAACATTCGGGTCACCCCTCCACTTT

abundance: many
v_gene: TRBV4-3
j_gene: TRBJ2-4
d_gene: NA
CDR3aa: CASSQEVSDWNIQYF
CDR3nt: TGCGCCAGCAGCCAAGAAGTAAGCGATTGGAACATTCAGTACTTC

abundance: few
v_gene: TRBV6-2/TRBV6-3
j_gene: TRBJ2-7
d_gene: NA
CDR3aa: CASSYSLTGREQYF
CDR3nt: TGTGCCAGCAGTTACTCGTTGACAGGTCGCGAGCAGTACTTC

abundance: NA
v_gene: TRBV6-6
j_gene: TRBJ2-7
d_gene: NA
CDR3aa: CASSPSRGFAYEQYF
CDR3nt: TGTGCCAGCAGTCCTAGCAGAGGGTTTGCGTACGAGCAGTACTTC

abundance: NA
v_gene: TRBV14
j_gene: TRBJ2-3
d_gene: NA
CDR3aa: CASEGITDTQYF
CDR3nt: TGTGCCAGCGAGGGCATCACAGATACGCAGTATTTT

abundance: NA
v_gene: TRBV2
j_gene: TRBJ2-1
d_gene: TRBD2
CDR3aa: CASNPSGSNEQFF
CDR3nt: TGTGCCAGCAACCCTAGCGGGAGTAATGAGCAGTTCTTC

abundance: NA
v_gene: TRBV19
j_gene: TRBJ1-2
d_gene: TRBD1
CDR3aa: CASSITTGAAAGGYTF
CDR3nt: TGTGCCAGTAGTATTACGACAGGGGCGGCCGCGGGAGGCTACACCTTC

abundance: few
v_gene: TRBV29-1
j_gene: TRBJ2-1
d_gene: TRBD2
CDR3aa: CSVGEGLHNEQFF
CDR3nt: TGCAGCGTTGGGGAGGGTCTACACAATGAGCAGTTCTTC

abundance: NA
v_gene: TRBV4-3
j_gene: TRBJ2-5
d_gene: NA
CDR3aa: CASSQVGGGSARVTQYF
CDR3nt: TGCGCCAGCAGCCAAGTGGGCGGTGGGAGCGCCAGGGTGACCCAGTACTTC

abundance: few
v_gene: TRBV21-1
j_gene: TRBJ2-3
d_gene: NA
CDR3aa: CASSKLASGGTDTQYF
CDR3nt: TGTGCCAGCAGCAAACTTGCTAGCGGGGGCACAGATACGCAGTATTTT

abundance: NA
v_gene: TRBV3-1
j_gene: TRBJ1-2
d_gene: TRBD1
CDR3aa: CASSQDPSEGTEYTF
CDR3nt: TGTGCCAGCAGCCAAGACCCTTCTGAAGGGACAGAATACACCTTC

abundance: NA
v_gene: TRBV27
j_gene: TRBJ2-7
d_gene: NA
CDR3aa: CASSFNGRAEQYF
CDR3nt: TGTGCCAGCAGTTTTAACGGGCGCGCTGAGCAGTACTTC

abundance: NA
v_gene: TRBV6-5
j_gene: TRBJ2-5
d_gene: NA
CDR3aa: CASSYSRLQETQYF
CDR3nt: TGTGCCAGCAGTTACTCGAGGTTACAAGAGACCCAGTACTTC